This TCR beta chain was sequenced for a study of cytomegalovirus exposure and HLA in healthy donors. Study-level information: Ancestry clustering placed roughly 86% of over 300 genotyped donors in the Caucasian-associated cluster. Study-wide points: Reported performance of the classifier showed diagnosis of cytomegalovirus status with high specificity and sensitivity. The authors assumed roughly uniform sequencing depth across donors for presence/absence analyses. In a later analysis, HLA-associated TCR beta chains were more clonally expanded than equally common others.

Primers for the PCR totalled 60 Vbeta and 13 Jbeta. Assay: immunoSEQ multiplex PCR; the TCRdb copy retains only in-frame clones and omits some. The sample includes roughly 41,000 clones. With respect to this clone: Its antigen is not identified.

This CDR3 is 15 amino acids long. Trimming pared 1 base from V and 5 bases from J, leaving 14 bases between. Germline CDR1 is MNHNS and CDR2 is SASEGT. Material: PBMCs. The J gene is TRBJ1-2, the V gene TRBV6-1, with no clear D. The receptor's source is a woman aged 40 to 50 in good health and CMV-seronegative. CDR3 nucleotide sequence: TGTGCCAGCAGTGAAGTTCGTGCCCGAGGGTATGGCTACACCTTC. It is translated as CASSEVRARGYGYTF.